This TCR beta chain was sequenced for a study of technical replicates of blood from a handful of donors. The data were produced by immunoSEQ multiplex PCR, yet TCRdb's version contains in-frame clones alone and is incomplete. The sample records tens of thousands of clones, approximately 94% being singletons. CDR1 SNHLY and CDR2 FYNNEI come from the germline V gene. V was clipped by 7 bases and J by 0 bases, with 12 bases between them. The CDR3 sequence is 15 residues long. This sequence joins TRBV2 and TRBJ1-4; possibly TRBD1 for D (6 bases). Specimen: T cells isolated from PBMCs. This receptor was identified in a human donor in good health. Here the CDR3 DNA reads TGTGCCAGCATTAGACAGGTTTCAACTAATGAAAAACTGTTTTTT. Its protein product is CASIRQVSTNEKLFF.